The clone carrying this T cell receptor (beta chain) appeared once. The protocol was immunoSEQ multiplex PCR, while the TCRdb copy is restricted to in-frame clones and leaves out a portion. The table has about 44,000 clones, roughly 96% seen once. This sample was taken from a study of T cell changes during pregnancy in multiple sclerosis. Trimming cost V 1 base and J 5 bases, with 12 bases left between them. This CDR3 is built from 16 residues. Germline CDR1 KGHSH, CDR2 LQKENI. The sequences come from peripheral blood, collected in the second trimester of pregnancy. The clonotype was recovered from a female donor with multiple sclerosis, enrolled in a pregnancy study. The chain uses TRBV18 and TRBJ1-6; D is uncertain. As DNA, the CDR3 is TGTGCCAGCTCACCACTAAGCGCAGAGAATAATTCACCCCTCCACTTT. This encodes CASSPLSAENNSPLHF.